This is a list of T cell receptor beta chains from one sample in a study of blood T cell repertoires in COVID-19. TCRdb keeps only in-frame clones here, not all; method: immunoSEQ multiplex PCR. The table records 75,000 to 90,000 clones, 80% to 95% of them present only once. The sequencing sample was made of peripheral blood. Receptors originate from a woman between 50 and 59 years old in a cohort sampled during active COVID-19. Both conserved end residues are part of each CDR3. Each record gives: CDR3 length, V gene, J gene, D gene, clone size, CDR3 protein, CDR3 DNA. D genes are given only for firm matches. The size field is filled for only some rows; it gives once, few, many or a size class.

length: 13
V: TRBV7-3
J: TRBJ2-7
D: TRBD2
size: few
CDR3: CASSSGLGHEQYF
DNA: TGTGCCAGCAGCTCGGGACTAGGACACGAGCAGTACTTC

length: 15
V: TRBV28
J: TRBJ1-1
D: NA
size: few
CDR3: CASSPPSWSGTEAFF
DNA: TGTGCCAGCAGTCCCCCTTCTTGGTCAGGCACTGAAGCTTTCTTT

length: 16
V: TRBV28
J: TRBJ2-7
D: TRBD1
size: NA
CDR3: CASMPSRKTGTYEQYF
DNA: TGTGCCAGCATGCCCAGCCGAAAGACAGGGACCTACGAGCAGTACTTC

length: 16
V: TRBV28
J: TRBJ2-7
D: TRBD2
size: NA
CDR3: CASSPSGVAGVSEQYF
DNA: TGTGCCAGCAGTCCATCGGGGGTAGCGGGGGTTTCCGAGCAGTACTTC

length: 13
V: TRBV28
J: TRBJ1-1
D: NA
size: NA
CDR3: CASSLTTPGEAFF
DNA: TGTGCCAGCAGCCTAACTACCCCCGGTGAAGCTTTCTTT

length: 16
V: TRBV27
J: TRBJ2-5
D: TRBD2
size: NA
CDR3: CASRVLAGVSKETQYF
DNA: TGTGCCAGCAGGGTACTAGCGGGAGTATCTAAAGAGACCCAGTACTTC

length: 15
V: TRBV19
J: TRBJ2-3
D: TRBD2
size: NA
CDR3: CASTAGAALTDTQYF
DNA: TGTGCCAGTACTGCGGGAGCCGCTCTCACAGATACGCAGTATTTT

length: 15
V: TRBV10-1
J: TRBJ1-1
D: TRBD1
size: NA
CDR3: CASSAQGQLNTEAFF
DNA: TGCGCCAGCAGTGCACAGGGACAGCTGAACACTGAAGCTTTCTTT

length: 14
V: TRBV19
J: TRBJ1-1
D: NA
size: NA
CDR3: CASSIAGYWPEAFF
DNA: TGTGCCAGTAGTATAGCGGGGTATTGGCCTGAAGCTTTCTTT

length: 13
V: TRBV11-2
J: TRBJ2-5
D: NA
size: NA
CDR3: CASSLGADNEENF
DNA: TGTGCCAGCAGCTTAGGGGCCGACAACGAAGAAAACTTC

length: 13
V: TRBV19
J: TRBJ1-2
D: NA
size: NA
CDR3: CASTADSRYGYTF
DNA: TGTGCCAGTACTGCGGACAGCCGCTATGGCTACACCTTC

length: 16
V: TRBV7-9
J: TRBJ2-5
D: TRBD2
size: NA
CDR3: CASSLDLSGSRETQYF
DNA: TGTGCCAGCAGCTTAGACCTCAGCGGGAGTCGGGAGACCCAGTACTTC

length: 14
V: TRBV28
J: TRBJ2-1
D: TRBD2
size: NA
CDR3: CASTPGTRYNEQFF
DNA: TGTGCCAGCACCCCCGGGACTAGGTACAATGAGCAGTTCTTC

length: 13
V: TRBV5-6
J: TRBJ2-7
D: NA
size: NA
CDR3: CASSLAGTYEQYF
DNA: TGTGCCAGCAGCTTGGCAGGTACCTACGAGCAGTACTTC

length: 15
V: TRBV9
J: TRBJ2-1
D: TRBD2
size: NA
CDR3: CASSGGTSVPNEQFF
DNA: TGTGCCAGCAGCGGGGGGACTAGCGTACCCAATGAGCAGTTCTTC

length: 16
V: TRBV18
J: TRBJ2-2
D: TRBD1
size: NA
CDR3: CASSPRGQGNTGELFF
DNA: TGTGCCAGCTCACCACGGGGACAGGGGAACACCGGGGAGCTGTTTTTT

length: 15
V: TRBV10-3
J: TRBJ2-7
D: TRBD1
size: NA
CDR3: CAISESTGGSYEQYF
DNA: TGTGCCATCAGTGAGTCCACAGGGGGCAGTTACGAGCAGTACTTC

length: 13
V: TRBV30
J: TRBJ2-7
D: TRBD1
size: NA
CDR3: CARTNRGRREQYF
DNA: TGTGCCCGGACCAACAGGGGGCGGCGGGAGCAGTACTTC

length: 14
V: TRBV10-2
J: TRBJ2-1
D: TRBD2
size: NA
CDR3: CASSEVASGYEQFF
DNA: TGCGCCAGCAGTGAAGTTGCTAGCGGCTATGAGCAGTTCTTC

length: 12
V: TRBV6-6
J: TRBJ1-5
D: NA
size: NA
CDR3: CAAGEGNQPQHF
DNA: TGTGCCGCAGGGGAGGGGAATCAGCCCCAGCATTTT

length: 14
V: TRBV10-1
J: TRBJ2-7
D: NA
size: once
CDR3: CATVYRTAPYEQYF
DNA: TGCGCCACCGTCTACAGGACAGCCCCCTACGAGCAGTACTTC

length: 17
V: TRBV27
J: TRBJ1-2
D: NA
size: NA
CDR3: CASSLSAAGSLNYGYTF
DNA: TGTGCCAGCAGTTTATCCGCGGCGGGCAGTCTCAACTATGGCTACACCTTC

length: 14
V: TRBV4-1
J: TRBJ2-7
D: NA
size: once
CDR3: CASSSPATTYEQYF
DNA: TGCGCCAGCAGTTCTCCCGCTACCACCTACGAGCAGTACTTC

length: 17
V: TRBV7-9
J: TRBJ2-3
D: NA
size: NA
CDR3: CASSLSGGSAGTDTQYF
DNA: TGTGCCAGCAGCTTATCCGGGGGTTCGGCCGGCACAGATACGCAGTATTTT

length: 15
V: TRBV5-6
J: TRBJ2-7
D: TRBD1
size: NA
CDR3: CASSYGQGQTYEQYF
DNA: TGTGCCAGCAGCTACGGACAGGGACAGACCTACGAGCAGTACTTC

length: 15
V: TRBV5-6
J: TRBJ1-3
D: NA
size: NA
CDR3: CASSLGQGYGNTIYF
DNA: TGTGCCAGCAGCTTGGGGCAGGGCTATGGAAACACCATATATTTT

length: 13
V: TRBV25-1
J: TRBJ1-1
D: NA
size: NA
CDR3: CASSGQMNTEAFF
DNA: TGTGCCAGCAGCGGACAGATGAACACTGAAGCTTTCTTT

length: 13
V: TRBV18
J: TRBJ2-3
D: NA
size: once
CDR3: CASSPASTDTQYF
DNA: TGTGCCAGCTCACCGGCTAGCACAGATACGCAGTATTTT

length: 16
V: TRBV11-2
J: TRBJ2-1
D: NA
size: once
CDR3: CASSFGAPVFYNEQFF
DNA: TGTGCCAGCAGCTTCGGAGCCCCCGTTTTTTACAATGAGCAGTTCTTC

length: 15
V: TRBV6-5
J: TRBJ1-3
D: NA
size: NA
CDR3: CASSYQAISGNTIYF
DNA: TGTGCCAGCAGTTACCAGGCTATCTCTGGAAACACCATATATTTT

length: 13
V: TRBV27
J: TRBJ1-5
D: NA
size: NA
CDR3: CASSFESNQPQHF
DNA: TGTGCCAGCAGTTTTGAGAGCAATCAGCCCCAGCATTTT

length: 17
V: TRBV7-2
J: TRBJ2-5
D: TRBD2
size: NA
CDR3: CASSLALAGESWETQYF
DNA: TGTGCCAGCAGCTTAGCCCTAGCGGGAGAGTCTTGGGAGACCCAGTACTTC

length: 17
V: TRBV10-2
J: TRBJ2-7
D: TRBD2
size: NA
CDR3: CASSDPELAGRGNEQYF
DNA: TGCGCCAGCAGTGATCCCGAACTAGCGGGAAGGGGAAACGAGCAGTACTTC

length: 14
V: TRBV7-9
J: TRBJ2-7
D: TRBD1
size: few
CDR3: CASSSRGQSYEQYF
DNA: TGTGCCAGCAGCTCCCGGGGACAGTCCTACGAGCAGTACTTC

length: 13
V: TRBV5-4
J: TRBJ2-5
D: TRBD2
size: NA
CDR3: CASSLGGGETQYF
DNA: TGTGCCAGCAGCTTGGGGGGAGGGGAGACCCAGTACTTC

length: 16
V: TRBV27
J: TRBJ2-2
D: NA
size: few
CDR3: CASSLSYRVDTGELFF
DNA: TGTGCCAGCAGTTTATCGTACAGGGTGGACACCGGGGAGCTGTTTTTT

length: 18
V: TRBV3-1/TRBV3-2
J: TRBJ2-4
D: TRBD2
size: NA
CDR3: CASSPKRTSGVAKNIQYF
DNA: TGTGCCAGCAGCCCGAAGCGAACTAGCGGGGTAGCCAAAAACATTCAGTACTTC

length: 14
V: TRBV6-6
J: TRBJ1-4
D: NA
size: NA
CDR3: CASSSRVGDEKLFF
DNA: TGTGCCAGCAGTAGCCGCGTCGGGGATGAAAAACTGTTTTTT

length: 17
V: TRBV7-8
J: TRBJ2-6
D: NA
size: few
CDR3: CASSYLASRGGANVLTF
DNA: TGTGCCAGCAGCTATCTAGCGTCGCGGGGTGGGGCCAACGTCCTGACTTTC

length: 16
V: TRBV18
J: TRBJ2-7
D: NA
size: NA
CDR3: CASSITRDVQLGEQYF
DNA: TGTGCCAGCTCAATCACGCGGGACGTACAGTTAGGCGAGCAGTACTTC

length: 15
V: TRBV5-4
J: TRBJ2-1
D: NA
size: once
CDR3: CASSPGGESTMEQFF
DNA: TGTGCCAGCAGCCCCGGGGGAGAATCGACTATGGAGCAGTTCTTC

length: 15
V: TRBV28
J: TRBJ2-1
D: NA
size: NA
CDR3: CASSLEMTRGNEQFF
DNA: TGTGCCAGCAGTTTAGAAATGACCCGGGGAAATGAGCAGTTCTTC

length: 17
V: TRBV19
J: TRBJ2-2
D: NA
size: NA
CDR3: CASSMEGARRGHGELFF
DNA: TGTGCCAGTAGTATGGAAGGGGCCAGGAGAGGCCACGGGGAGCTGTTTTTT

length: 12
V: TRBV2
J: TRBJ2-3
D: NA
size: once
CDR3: CASSLSTDTQYF
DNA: TGTGCCAGCAGCCTCTCCACAGATACGCAGTATTTT

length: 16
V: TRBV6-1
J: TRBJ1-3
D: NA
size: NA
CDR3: CASVEAFLANLNTIYF
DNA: TGTGCCAGCGTTGAAGCCTTTCTAGCTAATCTAAACACCATATATTTT

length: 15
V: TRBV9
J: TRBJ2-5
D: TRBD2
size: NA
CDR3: CASSVGGSILETQYF
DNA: TGTGCCAGCAGCGTAGGCGGGAGCATACTTGAGACCCAGTACTTC

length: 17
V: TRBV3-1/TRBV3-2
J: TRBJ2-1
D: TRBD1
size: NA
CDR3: CASSPPSGTGAPWEQFF
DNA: TGTGCCAGCAGTCCTCCCTCGGGGACAGGGGCCCCCTGGGAGCAGTTCTTC

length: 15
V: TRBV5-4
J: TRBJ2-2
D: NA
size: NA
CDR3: CASSPPGTNTGELFF
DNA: TGTGCCAGCAGCCCCCCAGGGACGAACACCGGGGAGCTGTTTTTT

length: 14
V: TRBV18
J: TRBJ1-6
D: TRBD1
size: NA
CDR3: CASTGTGADSPLHF
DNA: TGTGCCAGTACAGGGACAGGGGCGGATTCACCCCTCCACTTT

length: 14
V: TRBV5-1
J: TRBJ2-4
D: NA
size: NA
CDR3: CASSLEGVQNIQYF
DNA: TGCGCCAGCAGCTTGGAAGGGGTCCAAAACATTCAGTACTTC

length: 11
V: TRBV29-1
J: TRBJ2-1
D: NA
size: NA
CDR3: CSGDLYNEQFF
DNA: TGCAGCGGCGATTTGTACAATGAGCAGTTCTTC

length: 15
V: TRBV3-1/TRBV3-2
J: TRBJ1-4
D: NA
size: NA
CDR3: CASSQSYRGNEKLFF
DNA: TGTGCCAGCAGCCAATCGTATAGGGGAAATGAAAAACTGTTTTTT

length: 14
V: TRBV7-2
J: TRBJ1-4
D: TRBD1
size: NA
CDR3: CASSLKTGGEKLFF
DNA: TGTGCCAGCAGCTTAAAGACAGGGGGAGAAAAACTGTTTTTT